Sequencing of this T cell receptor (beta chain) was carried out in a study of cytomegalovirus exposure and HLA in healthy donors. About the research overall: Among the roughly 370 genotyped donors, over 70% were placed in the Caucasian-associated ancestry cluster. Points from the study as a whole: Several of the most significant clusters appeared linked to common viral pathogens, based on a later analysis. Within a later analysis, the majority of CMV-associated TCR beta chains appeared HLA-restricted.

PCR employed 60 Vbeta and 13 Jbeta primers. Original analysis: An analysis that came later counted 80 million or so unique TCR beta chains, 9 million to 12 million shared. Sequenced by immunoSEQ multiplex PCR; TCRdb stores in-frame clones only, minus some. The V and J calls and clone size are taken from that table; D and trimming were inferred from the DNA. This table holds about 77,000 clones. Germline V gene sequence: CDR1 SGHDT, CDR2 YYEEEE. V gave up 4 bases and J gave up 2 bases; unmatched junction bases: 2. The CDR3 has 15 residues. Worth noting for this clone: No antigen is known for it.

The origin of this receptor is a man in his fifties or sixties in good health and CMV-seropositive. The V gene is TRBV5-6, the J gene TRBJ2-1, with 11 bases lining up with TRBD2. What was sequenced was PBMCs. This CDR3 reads CASSPGLAAYNEQFF. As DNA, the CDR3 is TGTGCCAGCAGCCCGGGACTAGCGGCCTACAATGAGCAGTTCTTC.